Only one count was recorded for the clone carrying this TCR beta chain. What it binds is unknown. TCRdb keeps only in-frame clones here, not all; method: immunoSEQ multiplex PCR. The sample lists some 100,000 clones, more than 70% occurring once. The length of the CDR3 is 17 residues. V shed 5 bases, J shed 9 bases, and the junction held 16 bases outside the gene matches. Germline V gene lookup returns CDR1 SGHNT and CDR2 YENEEA. Donors were drawn from the 120-subject validation cohort, separate from the roughly 670-subject first cohort. This specimen belongs to a study of cytomegalovirus exposure and HLA in healthy donors. Notes on the study in general: Approximately 160 TCR beta chains were listed as cytomegalovirus-associated. Most TCR sequences were seen very rarely across donors, but some public TCRs occurred in many.

The chain combines TRBV11-3 with TRBJ2-1, with 10 bases identical to TRBD2. This TCR derives from a man aged 18 to 29 in good health and CMV-seronegative. Sequenced sample: PBMCs. The CDR3 protein is CASSDRHLAGVRGEQFF. The CDR3 DNA sequence: TGTGCCAGCAGCGACCGACACCTAGCGGGAGTACGGGGTGAGCAGTTCTTC.